This T cell receptor (beta chain) is from a study of Ad26.COV2.S vaccination and SARS-CoV-2 variants. Background on the study: By the intramuscular route, Ad26.COV2.S was given once, or twice 56 days apart.

The method was immunoSEQ multiplex PCR; TCRdb's version includes in-frame clones alone and lacks a portion of them. The data hold roughly 680,000 clones, with roughly 90% observed a single time. Of note for this clone: Its target is not known.

General study results and limits: Non-spike TCR breadth did not differ much between vaccine and placebo recipients.

Documented treatment: 15 to 20 received Ad26.COV2.S at low or high dose, single or two shots; 5 received placebo; per-sample allocation not given. Specimens were obtained on day 63 following the first vaccine or placebo injection. The TCR originated in a person between 18 and 59 years old who received the Ad26.COV2.S COVID-19 vaccine or a placebo. The sequencing here drew on peripheral blood, taken in a trial of Ad26.COV2.S vaccine versus placebo.

The CDR3 loop is CASSFSSGYTDTQYF. Here the CDR3 DNA reads TGCGCCAGCAGCTTTTCTAGCGGTTACACAGATACGCAGTATTTT. This chain joins TRBV5-1 and TRBJ2-3, with TRBD2 matching over 7 bases. CDR1 SGHRS and CDR2 YFSETQ come from the germline V gene. V lost 2 bases, J lost 2 bases, and 5 bases stayed unmatched. The length of the CDR3 is 15 residues.